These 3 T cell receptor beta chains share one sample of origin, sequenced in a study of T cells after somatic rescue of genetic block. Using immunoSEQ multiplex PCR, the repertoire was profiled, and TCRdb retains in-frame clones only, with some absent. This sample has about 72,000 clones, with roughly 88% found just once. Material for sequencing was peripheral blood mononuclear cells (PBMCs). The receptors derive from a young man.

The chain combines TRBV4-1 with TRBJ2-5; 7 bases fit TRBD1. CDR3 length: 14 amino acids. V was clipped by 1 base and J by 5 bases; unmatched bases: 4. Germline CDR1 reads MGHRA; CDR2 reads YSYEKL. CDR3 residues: CASSQGQGRETQYF. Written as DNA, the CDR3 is TGCGCCAGCAGCCAAGGACAGGGAAGGGAGACCCAGTACTTC.

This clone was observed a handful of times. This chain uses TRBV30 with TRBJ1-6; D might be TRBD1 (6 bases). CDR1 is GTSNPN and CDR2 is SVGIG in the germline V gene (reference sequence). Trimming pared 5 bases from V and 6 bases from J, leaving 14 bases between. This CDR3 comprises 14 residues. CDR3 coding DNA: TGTGCCTGGGGGGGGCTATCGGGTAATTCACCCCTCCACTTT. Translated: CAWGGLSGNSPLHF. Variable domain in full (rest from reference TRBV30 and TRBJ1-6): SQTIHQWPATLVQPVGSPLSLECTVEGTSNPNLYWYRQAAGRGLQLLFYSVGIGQISSEVPQNLSASRPQDRQFILSSKKLLLSDSGFYLCAWGGLSGNSPLHFGNGTRLTVT.

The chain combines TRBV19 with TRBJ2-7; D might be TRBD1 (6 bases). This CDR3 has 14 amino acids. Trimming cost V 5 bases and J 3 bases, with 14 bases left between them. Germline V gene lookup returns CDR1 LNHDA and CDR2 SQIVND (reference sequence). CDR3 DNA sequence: TGTGCCAGTAGTGCGTCGGACAGTGACTACGAGCAGTACTTC. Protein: CASSASDSDYEQYF. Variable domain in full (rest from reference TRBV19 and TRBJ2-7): DGGITQSPKYLFRKEGQNVTLSCEQNLNHDAMYWYRQDPGQGLRLIYYSQIVNDFQKGDIAEGYSVSREKKESFPLTVTSAQKNPTAFYLCASSASDSDYEQYFGPGTRLTVT.